The following is a TCR beta chain sequence with its context. The sample originates from a study of blood T cell repertoires in COVID-19. Overall study context: Acute and convalescent COVID-19 specimens originated in the United States, Italy and Spain.

Participants were aged about 18 to 90 years, lived in over 20 US areas, and enrolled virtually. The method was immunoSEQ multiplex PCR; TCRdb's version includes in-frame clones alone and lacks a portion of them. The table records some 300,000 clones, 90% to 95% of them present only once. The CDR3 is 14 amino acids. Unmatched junction bases numbered 2, after V lost 0 bases and J lost 5 bases. Looked up from germline, CDR1 is MNHEY and CDR2 is SVGAGI. Sequenced sample: PBMCs or T cells enriched from blood (not recorded which). This TCR derives from a woman aged 25-40 years who had been exposed to COVID-19. The genes are TRBV6-5 and TRBJ1-2; TRBD1 agrees at 8 bases. CDR3 sequence (DNA): TGTGCCAGCAGTTACTCGACAGGGGATTATGGCTACACCTTC. Amino acid sequence: CASSYSTGDYGYTF.